This entry is about one T cell receptor (beta chain). The sample comes from a study of blood T cell repertoires in COVID-19. Study-level information: In each case, the material was cDNA or gDNA derived from T cells, B-cell-depleted T cells, or PBMCs.

Source study methods: The authors estimated nucleated cell counts from reference gene primer amplification. Repertoires were generated with immunoSEQ multiplex PCR, while TCRdb's copy carries only in-frame clones and drops some. That table is the source of V, J and clone size, and D and trimming were worked out from the DNA. Of just over 300,000 clones listed, roughly 86% are singletons. Germline values: CDR1 MGHRA, CDR2 YSYEKL. This CDR3 has 15 amino acids. V was cut by 1 base and J by 0 bases, with 9 bases left in between. Seattle patient enrollment occurred during active infection, with longitudinal follow-up thereafter.

Sequencing was done on a sample of peripheral blood. This clonotype was sampled from a woman between 25 and 40 years old with COVID-19, enrolled during active disease. The chain couples TRBV4-1 to TRBJ1-1; TRBD1 is a possible D gene (5 bases). CDR3 sequence reads: CASSQVPTVNTEAFF. DNA of the CDR3: TGCGCCAGCAGCCAAGTCCCGACAGTGAACACTGAAGCTTTCTTT.